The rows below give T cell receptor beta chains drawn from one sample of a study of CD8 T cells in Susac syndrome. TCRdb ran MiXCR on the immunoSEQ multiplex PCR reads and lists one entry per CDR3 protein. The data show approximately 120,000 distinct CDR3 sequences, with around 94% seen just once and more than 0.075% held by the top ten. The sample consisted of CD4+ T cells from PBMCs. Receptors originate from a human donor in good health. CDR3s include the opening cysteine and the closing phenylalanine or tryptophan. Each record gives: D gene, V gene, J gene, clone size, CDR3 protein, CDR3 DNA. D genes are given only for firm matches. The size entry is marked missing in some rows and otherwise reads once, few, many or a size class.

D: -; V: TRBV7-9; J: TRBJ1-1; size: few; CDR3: CASSPGTANTEAFF; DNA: TGTGCCAGCAGCCCGGGGACGGCGAACACTGAAGCTTTCTTT
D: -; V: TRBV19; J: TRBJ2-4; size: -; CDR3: CASSIGRDIQYF; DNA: TGTGCCAGTAGTATAGGCCGAGACATTCAGTACTTC
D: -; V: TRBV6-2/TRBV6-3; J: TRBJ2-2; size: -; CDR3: CASSYPEVDSVNTGELFF; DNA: TGTGCCAGCAGTTACCCGGAGGTGGACAGCGTCAACACCGGGGAGCTGTTTTTT
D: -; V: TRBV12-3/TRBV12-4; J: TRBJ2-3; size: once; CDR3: CASSFYTGGDTQYF; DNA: TGTGCCAGCAGTTTTTACACCGGTGGAGATACGCAGTATTTT
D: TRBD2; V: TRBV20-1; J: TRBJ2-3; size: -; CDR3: CSARGAGGSSTDTQFF; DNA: TGCAGTGCTAGAGGCGCGGGAGGATCGAGCACAGATACGCAGTTTTTT
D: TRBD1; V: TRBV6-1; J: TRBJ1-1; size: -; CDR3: CASSEVRQGDTEAFF; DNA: TGTGCCAGCAGTGAAGTACGCCAGGGGGACACTGAAGCTTTCTTT
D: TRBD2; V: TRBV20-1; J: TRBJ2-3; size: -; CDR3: CSATKSSGGADTQYF; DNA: TGCAGTGCTACCAAATCTAGCGGAGGGGCAGATACGCAGTATTTT
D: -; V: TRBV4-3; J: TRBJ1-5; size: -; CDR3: CASSQEFLRSGGNQPQHF; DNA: TGCGCCAGCAGCCAAGAATTTTTGCGAAGTGGGGGCAATCAGCCCCAGCATTTT
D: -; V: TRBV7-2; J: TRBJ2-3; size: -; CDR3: CASSLDPGTDTQYF; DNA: TGTGCCAGCAGCTTAGATCCAGGCACAGATACGCAGTATTTT
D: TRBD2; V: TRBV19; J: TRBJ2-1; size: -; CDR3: CASRDDHSGRPYNEQFF; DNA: TGTGCCAGTAGGGACGATCATAGCGGGAGACCCTACAATGAGCAGTTCTTC
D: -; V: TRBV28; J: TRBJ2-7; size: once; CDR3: CASSGGIAYEQYF; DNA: TGTGCCAGCAGTGGGGGGATTGCCTACGAGCAGTACTTC
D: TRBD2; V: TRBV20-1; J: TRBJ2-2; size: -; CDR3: CSAPLRESTGELFF; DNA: TGCAGTGCCCCGTTGCGGGAGTCCACCGGGGAGCTGTTTTTT
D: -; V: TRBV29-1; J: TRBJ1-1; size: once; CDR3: CSVCGLWANTEAFF; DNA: TGCAGCGTTTGTGGGCTCTGGGCGAACACTGAAGCTTTCTTT
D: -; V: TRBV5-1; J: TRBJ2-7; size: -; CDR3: CASSLDRTPLGEQYF; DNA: TGCGCCAGCAGCTTGGATCGGACACCACTAGGCGAGCAGTACTTC
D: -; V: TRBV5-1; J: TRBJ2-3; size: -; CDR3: CASSLLGGVTDTQYF; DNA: TGCGCCAGCAGCCTGCTGGGGGGTGTCACAGATACGCAGTATTTT
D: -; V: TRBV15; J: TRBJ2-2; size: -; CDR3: CATSREGGATGELFF; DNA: TGTGCCACCAGCAGAGAAGGCGGCGCCACCGGGGAGCTGTTTTTT
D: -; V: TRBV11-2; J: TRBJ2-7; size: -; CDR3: CASSPWTGSGEQYF; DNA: TGTGCCAGCAGCCCCTGGACAGGGAGCGGGGAACAGTACTTC
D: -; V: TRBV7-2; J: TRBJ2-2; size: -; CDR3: CASSPGLTNTGELFF; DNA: TGTGCCAGCAGCCCCGGTTTGACGAACACCGGGGAGCTGTTTTTT
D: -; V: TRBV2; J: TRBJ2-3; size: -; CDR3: CASSAGASPGTQYF; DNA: TGTGCCAGCAGTGCCGGGGCTAGCCCAGGTACGCAGTATTTT
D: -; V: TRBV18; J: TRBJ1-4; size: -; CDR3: CASATNEKLFF; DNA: TGTGCCTCTGCAACTAATGAAAAACTGTTTTTT
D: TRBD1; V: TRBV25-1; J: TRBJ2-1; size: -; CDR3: CASRGQGAYNEQFF; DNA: TGTGCCAGCAGGGGACAGGGGGCCTACAATGAGCAGTTCTTC
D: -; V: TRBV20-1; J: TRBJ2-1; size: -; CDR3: CSARLGVLNEQFF; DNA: TGCAGTGCTAGATTAGGAGTTCTTAATGAGCAGTTCTTC
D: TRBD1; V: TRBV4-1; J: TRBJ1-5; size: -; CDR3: CASSPIATGGRSNQPQHF; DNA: TGCGCCAGCAGCCCGATAGCGACAGGGGGTAGAAGCAATCAGCCCCAGCATTTT
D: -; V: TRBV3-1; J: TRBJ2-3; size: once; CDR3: CASSQRDLGTDTQYF; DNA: TGTGCCAGCAGCCAACGGGATCTTGGCACAGATACGCAGTATTTT
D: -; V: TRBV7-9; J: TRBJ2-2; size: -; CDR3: CASSPTGDPGELFF; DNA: TGTGCCAGCAGCCCGACGGGGGATCCCGGGGAGCTGTTTTTT
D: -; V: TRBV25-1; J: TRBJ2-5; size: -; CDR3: CASSVPSEETQYF; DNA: TGTGCCAGCAGTGTGCCTAGCGAAGAGACCCAGTACTTC
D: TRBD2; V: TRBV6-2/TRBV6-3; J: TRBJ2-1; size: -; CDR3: CASSPGGAGIYNEQFF; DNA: TGTGCCAGCAGCCCCGGGGGGGCGGGAATCTACAATGAGCAGTTCTTC
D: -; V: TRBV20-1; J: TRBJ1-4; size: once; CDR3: CSFSSSPRGQEKLFF; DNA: TGCAGTTTTTCTTCCTCGCCCCGAGGGCAAGAAAAACTGTTTTTT
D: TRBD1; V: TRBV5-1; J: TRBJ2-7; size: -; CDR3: CASSPSRGTGGAVEYF; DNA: TGCGCCAGCAGCCCCTCAAGGGGGACAGGGGGCGCGGTGGAGTACTTC
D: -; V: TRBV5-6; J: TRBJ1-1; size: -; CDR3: CASSPAWGRAQEAFF; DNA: TGTGCCAGCAGCCCGGCGTGGGGCCGCGCGCAGGAAGCTTTCTTT
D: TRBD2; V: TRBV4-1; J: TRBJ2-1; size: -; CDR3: CASSQADFLAGGYNEQFF; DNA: TGCGCCAGCAGCCAAGCTGATTTCCTAGCGGGAGGGTACAATGAGCAGTTCTTC
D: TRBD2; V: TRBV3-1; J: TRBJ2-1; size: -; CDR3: CASSQAGTSSYNEQFF; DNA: TGTGCCAGCAGCCAGGCCGGGACTAGCTCCTACAATGAGCAGTTCTTC
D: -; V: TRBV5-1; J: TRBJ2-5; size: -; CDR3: CASSFIGVQTQYF; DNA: TGCGCCAGCAGCTTCATAGGGGTACAGACCCAGTACTTC
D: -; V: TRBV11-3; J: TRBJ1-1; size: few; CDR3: CASSSGGTEAFF; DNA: TGTGCCAGCAGCTCCGGGGGCACTGAAGCTTTCTTT
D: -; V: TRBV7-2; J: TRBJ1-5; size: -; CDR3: CASSWDQGQPQHF; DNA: TGTGCCAGCAGCTGGGATCAGGGGCAGCCCCAGCATTTT
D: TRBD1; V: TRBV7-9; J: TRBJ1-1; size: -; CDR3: CASSSSMTGKKTEAFF; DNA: TGTGCCAGCAGCTCTAGCATGACAGGGAAAAAAACTGAAGCTTTCTTT
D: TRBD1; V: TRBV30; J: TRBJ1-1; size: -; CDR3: CAWRKGRGKTEAFF; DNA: TGTGCCTGGAGAAAGGGCAGGGGGAAGACTGAAGCTTTCTTT
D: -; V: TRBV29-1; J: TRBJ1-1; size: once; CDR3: CSVEDEADTEAFF; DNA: TGCAGCGTTGAAGATGAGGCGGACACTGAAGCTTTCTTT
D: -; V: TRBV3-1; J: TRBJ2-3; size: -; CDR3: CASSRNLGPDTQYF; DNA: TGTGCCAGCAGCCGCAACCTGGGCCCAGATACGCAGTATTTT
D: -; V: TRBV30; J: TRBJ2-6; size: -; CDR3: CAWSLRVAGANVLTF; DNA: TGTGCCTGGAGCTTGAGGGTGGCTGGGGCCAACGTCCTGACTTTC
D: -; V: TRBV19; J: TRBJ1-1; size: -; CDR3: CASSRWGLAFF; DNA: TGTGCCAGTAGTCGGTGGGGCTTGGCTTTCTTT
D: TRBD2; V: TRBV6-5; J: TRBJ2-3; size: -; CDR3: CASSYSGRRTDTQYF; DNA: TGTGCCAGCAGTTACAGCGGGAGAAGGACAGATACGCAGTATTTT
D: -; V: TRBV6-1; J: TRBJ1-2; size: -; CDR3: CASSPDTDYGYTF; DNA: TGTGCCAGCAGTCCAGATACAGACTATGGCTACACCTTC
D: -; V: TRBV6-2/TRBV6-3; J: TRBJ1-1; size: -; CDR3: CATTPDGNTEAFF; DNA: TGTGCCACCACCCCAGACGGGAACACTGAAGCTTTCTTT
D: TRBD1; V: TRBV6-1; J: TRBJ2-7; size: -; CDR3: CASSEYPPGTGAYEQYF; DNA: TGTGCCAGCAGTGAATACCCCCCTGGGACAGGGGCATACGAGCAGTACTTC
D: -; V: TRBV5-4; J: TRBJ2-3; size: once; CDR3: CASSLPGADTQYF; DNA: TGTGCCAGCAGCTTACCCGGCGCAGATACGCAGTATTTT
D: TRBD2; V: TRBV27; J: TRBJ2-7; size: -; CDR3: CASSLLSAGDEQYF; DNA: TGTGCCAGCAGTTTACTTTCAGCGGGAGACGAGCAGTACTTC
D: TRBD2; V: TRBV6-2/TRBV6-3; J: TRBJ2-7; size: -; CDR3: CASSYGTSSYEQYF; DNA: TGTGCCAGCAGTTACGGGACTAGCTCCTACGAGCAGTACTTC
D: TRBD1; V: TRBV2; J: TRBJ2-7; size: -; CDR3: CASSGAGGREQYF; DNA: TGTGCCAGCAGTGGTGCAGGGGGCAGGGAGCAGTACTTC
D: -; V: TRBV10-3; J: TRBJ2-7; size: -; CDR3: CAISDRQVWEQYF; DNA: TGTGCCATCAGTGACAGGCAGGTCTGGGAGCAGTACTTC
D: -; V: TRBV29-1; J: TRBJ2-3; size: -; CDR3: CSVPDRKGTDTQYF; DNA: TGCAGCGTTCCCGACAGAAAAGGCACAGATACGCAGTATTTT
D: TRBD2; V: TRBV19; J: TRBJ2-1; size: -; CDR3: CASSDGLARQFF; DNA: TGTGCCAGTAGTGATGGACTAGCGAGGCAGTTCTTC